These 20 T cell receptor beta chains came from one sample sequenced in a study of cytomegalovirus exposure and HLA in healthy donors. Primers included in the PCR were 60 Vbeta and 13 Jbeta primers. The table came from immunoSEQ multiplex PCR; TCRdb's copy has only in-frame clones and leaves some out. The sample has approximately 93,000 clones, less than 80% seen once. The material sequenced was PBMCs. The source of these receptors is a woman aged 40 to 49 in good health and CMV-seronegative.

The V and J genes are TRBV30 and TRBJ1-1; TRBD1 matches at 7 bases. Losses at the gene ends were 5 bases for V and 6 bases for J; bases not matched to a gene: 12. This CDR3 is built from 14 residues. Per the germline V gene, CDR1 is GTSNPN and CDR2 is SVGIG (reference sequence). The CDR3 DNA reads TGTGCCTGGGCTAGAAGATACAGGGGCGCTGAAGCTTTCTTT. Residues: CAWARRYRGAEAFF.

The chain couples TRBV5-6 to TRBJ1-4; unclear D gene. V lost 5 bases and J 8 bases, leaving 16 bases between the germline ends. Germline-derived CDR1 and CDR2 are SGHDT and YYEEEE. The CDR3 length is 14 residues. CDR3 residues: CASSAGRRKEKLFF. CDR3 nucleotides: TGTGCCAGCAGTGCAGGAAGGAGGAAGGAAAAACTGTTTTTT.

V is TRBV28 and J is TRBJ2-5; D may be TRBD2 (5 bases). The J call could be wrong; TRBJ2-7 is a better fit for the DNA end. The length of the CDR3 is 12 residues. Per the germline V gene, CDR1 is MDHEN and CDR2 is SYDVKM. CDR3 sequence (DNA): TGTGCCAGCTTTCGGGATTCCTACGAGCAGTACTTC. The encoded protein is CASFRDSYEQYF.

The gene calls are TRBV10-3 and TRBJ1-2; possible D gene TRBD1, 6 bases. CDR1 and CDR2 (germline): ENHRY, SYGVKD. Trimming took 3 bases from V and 3 from J, leaving 17 bases between them. There are 16 residues in the CDR3. CDR3 sequence reads: CAISDPGHIEDYGYTF. In DNA, the CDR3 is TGTGCCATCAGTGACCCGGGACACATCGAGGACTATGGCTACACCTTC.

Details on this clone: Germline and junction disagree at one end, which may indicate a read error. This chain links TRBV7-9 with TRBJ2-1; D is possibly TRBD2 (6 bases). Per the germline V gene, CDR1 is SEHNR and CDR2 is FQNEAQ (reference sequence). The CDR3 runs to 12 residues. The CDR3, as DNA: TGTGCCAGCAGCTTACCGCGGGATGGAAGGATCTTC. It is translated as CASSLPRDGRIF. Looking up the rest from reference TRBV7-9 and TRBJ2-1 gives the full variable domain: DTGVSQNPRHKITKRGQNVTFRCDPISEHNRLYWYRQTLGQGPEFLTYFQNEAQLEKSRLLSDRFSAERPKGSFSTLEIQRTEQGDSAMYLCASSLPRDGRIFGPGTRLTVL.

This sequence joins TRBV9 and TRBJ2-3, with 8 positions matching TRBD2. V shed 3 bases and J 2 bases; nucleotides not matched to a gene: 5. This CDR3 region has 15 residues. Germline values: CDR1 SGDLS, CDR2 YYNGEE. This chain's CDR3 is CASSATSGYTDTQYF. CDR3 in DNA: TGTGCCAGCAGCGCCACTAGCGGATACACAGATACGCAGTATTTT.

This clone has more than one count but fewer than ten. The chain has TRBV10-3 and TRBJ1-1; 7 bases line up with TRBD1. The J segment lost 5 bases and the V segment lost 4 bases, leaving 4 bases of the junction unmatched. The CDR3 consists of 13 residues. Germline CDR1 reads ENHRY; CDR2 reads SYGVKD. The CDR3 region has the DNA TGTGCCATCAGTGTTGACAGGGAAACTGAAGCTTTCTTT. Translation: CAISVDRETEAFF.

This clone has only a few counts. V gene TRBV4-2 combines with J gene TRBJ2-1; the D is unclear. V was shortened by 0 bases and J by 5 bases, with 11 bases between the two germline ends. The CDR3 spans 15 residues. Germline CDR1 LGHNA, CDR2 YNFKEQ. The CDR3 region is CASSQDEAADNEQFF. CDR3 bases: TGTGCCAGCAGCCAAGATGAGGCGGCGGACAATGAGCAGTTCTTC.

The chain recombines TRBV7-9 with TRBJ1-2; maybe TRBD1 (5 bases). The germline V gene has CDR1 SEHNR and CDR2 FQNEAQ (reference sequence). The ends were cut back, 4 bases at V and 9 bases at J, with 15 bases in the middle. The CDR3 has 13 residues. CDR3 DNA sequence: TGTGCCAGCAGCTGGGGCAGCCTGCGTAGCTACACCTTC. Its protein is CASSWGSLRSYTF.

This clone came up once. The chain uses TRBV11-2 and TRBJ2-7; 11 bases agree with TRBD2. J lost 2 bases, V lost 5 bases, and 8 bases had no gene match. Germline loops: CDR1 SGHAT, CDR2 FQNNGV. The CDR3 length is 16 residues. The CDR3 coding sequence is TGTGCCAGCAGCCGTACTAGCGGGAGCCGAACCTACGAGCAGTACTTC. This gives the protein CASSRTSGSRTYEQYF.

The rearrangement joins TRBV28 to TRBJ1-1, with no clear D. Trimming took off 10 bases at V and 11 bases at J, with 23 bases between the two ends. Germline V gene lookup returns CDR1 MDHEN and CDR2 SYDVKM. The CDR3 is 13 residues long. CDR3 region: CAIKGGLPVRAFF. CDR3 DNA sequence: TGTGCCATCAAGGGAGGGTTACCAGTAAGGGCTTTCTTT.

This chain links TRBV9 with TRBJ2-2, with D perhaps matching TRBD2 (5 bases). Per the germline V gene, CDR1 is SGDLS and CDR2 is YYNGEE. The germline V and J ends were trimmed by 2 bases and 5 bases, with 7 bases remaining between them. The CDR3 runs 13 residues. CDR3 DNA: TGTGCCAGCAGCGTCGAGGGAACCGGGGAGCTGTTTTTT. Translation: CASSVEGTGELFF.

This rearrangement joins TRBV10-1 to TRBJ2-3, with D unresolved. The V end lost 5 bases, the J end lost 6 bases, and 15 bases lay between the germline ends. Germline loops: CDR1 WNHNN, CDR2 SYGVQD (reference sequence). The CDR3 loop spans 14 amino acids. CDR3 loop: CASSIPPKADTQYF. The CDR3 nucleotides read TGCGCCAGCAGTATCCCCCCGAAAGCGGATACGCAGTATTTT.

This clone turned up a few times. Within the sample, other DNA sequences also encode this same CDR3. The J gene is TRBJ2-2, the V gene TRBV11-3; maybe TRBD1 (6 bases). Trimming stripped 5 bases from V and 5 bases from J, with 9 bases between. The CDR3 contains 13 residues. CDR1 SGHNT and CDR2 YENEEA come from the germline V gene. The CDR3 nucleotides read TGTGCCAGCAGCAGAACAGGGACCGGGGAGCTGTTTTTT. Translated, it gives CASSRTGTGELFF.

V usage is TRBV29-1 and J usage is TRBJ2-1, with TRBD2 matching 9 bases. This CDR3 region has 18 residues. In germline, CDR1 is SQVTM, CDR2 ANQGSEA. V lost 7 bases, J lost 0 bases, and 16 bases stayed unmatched. CDR3 DNA sequence: TGCAGCGCCCGACCGGGGACTAGCCCTCAGGCCTCCTACAATGAGCAGTTCTTC. Protein sequence: CSARPGTSPQASYNEQFF.

V usage is TRBV28 and J usage is TRBJ1-2; tentatively, D is TRBD1 (5 bases). Deletions cut 2 bases from V and 7 bases from J, with 8 bases between. This CDR3 is 12 amino acids long. Germline CDR1 and CDR2: MDHEN and SYDVKM. DNA for the CDR3: TGTGCCAGCAGTTTAATAGGGGTTGGCTACACCTTC. It translates to CASSLIGVGYTF.

This clone was counted between two and nine times. This chain connects TRBV28 to TRBJ1-5; 7 nucleotides align to TRBD1. Germline V gene sequence: CDR1 MDHEN, CDR2 SYDVKM. The ends lost 6 bases at V and 2 bases at J; junction bases unmatched: 7. The CDR3 loop spans 15 amino acids. The DNA for the CDR3 is TGTGCCAGCAGAGTACAGGGGAACCGCAATCAGCCCCAGCATTTT. Its protein product is CASRVQGNRNQPQHF. The entire variable domain, with the rest obtained from reference TRBV28 and TRBJ1-5, is as follows: DVKVTQSSRYLVKRTGEKVFLECVQDMDHENMFWYRQDPGLGLRLIYFSYDVKMKEKGDIPEGYSVSREKKERFSLILESASTNQTSMYLCASRVQGNRNQPQHFGDGTRLSIL.

This clone was found a few times. V gene TRBV6-1 combines with J gene TRBJ1-5; no reliable D call. The germline CDR1 and CDR2 sequences are MNHNS and SASEGT. Trimming cost V 5 bases and J 4 bases, with 12 bases left between them. This CDR3 is 14 amino acids long. DNA of the CDR3: TGTGCCAGCAGTCGAAGAGAGGGTAATCAGCCCCAGCATTTT. Its translation is CASSRREGNQPQHF.

This chain links TRBV11-1 with TRBJ2-7; 10 bases agree with TRBD2. The CDR3 contains 16 residues. CDR1 SGHAT and CDR2 FQDESV come from the germline V gene (reference sequence). Unmatched junction bases numbered 10, after V lost 6 bases and J lost 2 bases. The CDR3 coding sequence is TGTGCCAGCAGTTACTCTTCTAGCGGGAGAACCTACGAGCAGTACTTC. Protein product: CASSYSSSGRTYEQYF.

The chain links TRBV27 to TRBJ1-4; a weak D match, TRBD1 (6 bases). Trimming took off 2 bases at V and 6 bases at J, with 13 bases between the two ends. CDR3 size: 15 residues. Germline CDR1 MNHEY, CDR2 SMNVEV (reference sequence). CDR3 DNA: TGTGCCAGCAGTTTAACGTCAGGGGAGTATGAAAAACTGTTTTTT. It yields the protein CASSLTSGEYEKLFF.